This TCR beta chain was identified in a study of blood T cell repertoires in COVID-19. The V gene's germline CDR1 is SGHNT and CDR2 YYREEE (reference sequence). V lost 2 bases to trimming and J lost 2 bases, with 11 bases between them. This CDR3 comprises 14 residues. Per the authors' pipeline: Amplifying reference gene primers gave estimates of nucleated cell counts. Sequencing was performed with immunoSEQ multiplex PCR; in TCRdb, only in-frame clones are kept and a portion is missing. Clone size and V and J calls were adopted from that table, with D and trimming inferred from the DNA. The profile covers 120,000 to 150,000 clones, with more than 75% appearing a single time and around 4% taken by the ten largest.

Sample: peripheral blood. The receptor comes from a man aged 60-69 years with acute or convalescent COVID-19. The rearrangement joins TRBV5-4 to TRBJ2-7; D might be TRBD2 (6 bases). The CDR3 nucleotides are TGTGCCAGCAGCTTTAGCGGAAATCCCTACGAGCAGTACTTC. This gives the protein CASSFSGNPYEQYF.